This TCR beta chain was observed in a study of blood T cell repertoires in COVID-19. Study context: Nucleic acid was either cDNA or gDNA, and it came from T cells, B-cell-depleted T cells, or PBMCs.

Sequencing used immunoSEQ multiplex PCR; TCRdb keeps in-frame clones, though not all of them. This table holds approximately 140,000 clones, about 80% found once. CDR3 length: 13 amino acids. Per the germline V gene, CDR1 is MNHEY and CDR2 is SMNVEV (reference sequence). The ends were cut back, 6 bases at V and 4 bases at J, with 10 bases in the middle. In its sample, this clone was seen a few times. This TCR was recovered from a man aged 35 to 55 with active or convalescent COVID-19. The material sequenced was peripheral blood. The chain couples TRBV27 to TRBJ2-1; D unresolved. DNA of the CDR3: TGTGCCAGCAGCCCCCAGAATTACAATGAGCAGTTCTTC. Protein sequence: CASSPQNYNEQFF.